Listed below are T cell receptor beta chains from one sample, sequenced in a study of control samples from healthy donors and cancer patients. Using immunoSEQ multiplex PCR, the repertoire was profiled, and TCRdb retains in-frame clones only, with some absent. The sample records approximately 150,000 clones, 91% being singletons. Sequenced material: blood. The source is a woman in her thirties or forties in good health. Each CDR3 is given with its conserved first and last residue. A D gene is named only where the DNA matches it firmly. Some rows mark clone size as missing; the rest say once, few, many or name a class of expanded clone.

v_gene	j_gene	abundance	d_gene	CDR3aa	CDR3nt
TRBV7-9	TRBJ2-2	.	.	CASSILQGAGELFF	TGTGCCAGCAGCATTTTGCAGGGTGCCGGGGAGCTGTTTTTT
TRBV7-8	TRBJ2-1	.	TRBD2	CASSSNPLISGGMNEQFF	TGTGCCAGCAGCTCAAACCCCCTGATTAGCGGGGGTATGAATGAGCAGTTCTTC
TRBV6-5	TRBJ1-3	.	.	CASSRESGPGNTIYF	TGTGCCAGCAGTCGGGAGAGCGGCCCTGGAAACACCATATATTTT
TRBV7-2	TRBJ1-1	.	.	CASSLSSLNTEAFF	TGTGCCAGCAGCTTGTCATCCTTGAACACTGAAGCTTTCTTT
TRBV3-1/TRBV3-2	TRBJ1-1	.	.	CASSQVSADTEAFF	TGTGCCAGCAGCCAAGTGTCAGCGGACACTGAAGCTTTCTTT
TRBV7-2	TRBJ2-3	.	.	CASSLMLSTDTQYF	TGTGCCAGCAGCTTAATGCTTAGCACAGATACGCAGTATTTT
TRBV19	TRBJ1-2	.	TRBD1	CASSIYLTGNYGYTF	TGTGCCAGTAGTATATATCTGACAGGGAACTATGGCTACACCTTC
TRBV18	TRBJ1-1	.	.	CASSFSGWTESNAFF	TGTGCCAGCTCATTTTCAGGGTGGACAGAGTCGAACGCTTTCTTT
TRBV21-1	TRBJ2-1	.	.	CASSNGLAGGSSSYNEQFF	TGTGCCAGCAGCAATGGGCTAGCGGGGGGGTCGAGCTCCTACAATGAGCAGTTCTTC
TRBV6-1	TRBJ2-1	few	TRBD2	CASSEGLRGAYNEQFF	TGTGCCAGCAGTGAAGGATTGCGGGGGGCCTACAATGAGCAGTTCTTC
TRBV6-6	TRBJ2-5	few	.	CASSPVWGQETQYF	TGTGCCAGCAGCCCGGTCTGGGGCCAAGAGACCCAGTACTTC
TRBV9	TRBJ2-3	.	.	CASGRAGPDTQYF	TGTGCCAGCGGAAGGGCAGGACCAGATACGCAGTATTTT
TRBV5-1	TRBJ2-2	.	.	CASSSPPGELFF	TGCGCCAGCAGCTCCCCTCCCGGGGAGCTGTTTTTT
TRBV5-1	TRBJ2-7	.	.	CASSLVPTGGTYEQYF	TGCGCCAGCAGCTTGGTTCCAACAGGTGGGACCTACGAGCAGTACTTC
TRBV9	TRBJ2-7	.	.	CASSAHGGPVDEQYF	TGTGCCAGCAGCGCCCATGGGGGGCCGGTCGACGAGCAGTACTTC
TRBV7-9	TRBJ2-3	.	.	CASSLDTQYF	TGTGCCAGCAGCTTAGATACGCAGTATTTT
TRBV7-9	TRBJ1-2	.	TRBD1	CASSSGQVGYTF	TGTGCCAGCAGCTCGGGACAGGTTGGCTACACCTTC
TRBV6-7	TRBJ1-4	once	.	CASSYNTDYEKLFF	TGTGCCAGCAGTTACAACACTGACTATGAAAAACTGTTTTTT
TRBV10-3	TRBJ1-3	.	.	CAISEASSGNTIYF	TGTGCCATCAGTGAAGCCAGCTCTGGAAACACCATATATTTT
TRBV12-1	TRBJ2-2	.	.	CASSYTIQGANTGELFF	TGTGCCAGCAGCTATACAATACAGGGGGCGAACACCGGGGAGCTGTTTTTT
TRBV7-9	TRBJ1-1	.	.	CASSTLNQGSPFIPVAFF	TGTGCCAGCAGCACCTTAAACCAGGGGAGCCCATTCATTCCAGTGGCTTTCTTT
TRBV6-6	TRBJ1-3	.	.	CASSYSGSSGGNTIYF	TGTGCCAGCAGTTACTCGGGCAGCTCCGGTGGAAACACCATATATTTT
TRBV2	TRBJ1-3	.	TRBD1	CASGTDHSGNTIYF	TGTGCCAGCGGGACAGATCACTCTGGAAACACCATATATTTT
TRBV18	TRBJ1-5	.	TRBD1	CASSPATGGPNQPQHF	TGTGCCAGCTCACCAGCGACAGGGGGCCCCAATCAGCCCCAGCATTTT
TRBV4-1	TRBJ2-5	.	.	CASSQVQVPRETQYF	TGCGCCAGCAGCCAAGTGCAGGTCCCTAGGGAGACCCAGTACTTC
TRBV5-5	TRBJ2-5	.	.	CASSFTGPGETQYF	TGTGCCAGCAGCTTCACAGGGCCTGGGGAGACCCAGTACTTC
TRBV19	TRBJ2-5	.	.	CASSMGGQMETQYF	TGTGCCAGTAGTATGGGCGGTCAAATGGAGACCCAGTACTTC
TRBV9	TRBJ2-2	.	TRBD2	CASSVSSGGNTGELFF	TGTGCCAGCAGCGTGTCTAGCGGGGGGAACACCGGGGAGCTGTTTTTT
TRBV11-2	TRBJ2-1	.	.	CASSLERGLAQFSYNEQFF	TGTGCCAGCAGCTTAGAACGAGGGCTAGCGCAATTCTCCTACAATGAGCAGTTCTTC
TRBV19	TRBJ1-5	once	.	CASHYGTRESNQPQHF	TGTGCCTCGCATTACGGGACCCGGGAGAGCAATCAGCCCCAGCATTTT
TRBV6-5	TRBJ1-1	.	.	CASSYRANTEAFF	TGTGCCAGCAGTTACAGGGCGAACACTGAAGCTTTCTTT
TRBV28	TRBJ1-2	.	.	CASSLGTLYGYTF	TGTGCCAGCAGTTTGGGGACCCTCTATGGCTACACCTTC
TRBV5-6	TRBJ2-5	.	.	CASSVVVETQYF	TGTGCCAGCAGTGTCGTTGTCGAGACCCAGTACTTC
TRBV5-1	TRBJ1-1	.	.	CASSYSGLQDVTEAFF	TGCGCCAGCAGTTACTCCGGGCTACAGGACGTAACTGAAGCTTTCTTT
TRBV3-1/TRBV3-2	TRBJ1-1	.	.	CASSQGGNMNTEAFF	TGTGCCAGCAGCCAAGGAGGGAACATGAACACTGAAGCTTTCTTT
TRBV19	TRBJ2-7	.	.	CASSRSLLYEQYF	TGTGCCAGTAGTAGGTCACTCCTCTACGAGCAGTACTTC
TRBV19	TRBJ1-2	.	TRBD1	CASRDRTLYGYTF	TGCGCCTCCCGGGACAGGACCCTCTATGGCTACACCTTC
TRBV6-4	TRBJ2-3	.	TRBD2	CASSGTSGGTDTQYF	TGTGCCAGCAGTGGGACTAGCGGGGGCACAGATACGCAGTATTTT